Below are 32 T cell receptor beta chains sequenced from a single sample in a study of response to subunit inactivated influenza vaccine. Each CDR3 protein gets one entry after TCRdb re-called the RT-PCR reads with MiXCR. The sample carries 450,000 to 550,000 distinct CDR3 sequences, 25% recorded once. Material: CD4+ T cells sorted from PBMCs, obtained roughly 5 days after vaccination. These receptors came from a man aged 50 to 60 who received an inactivated influenza vaccine.

This clonotype was counted a few times. J is TRBJ2-1 and V is TRBV5-1; 14 bases map to TRBD2. Germline CDR1 SGHRS, CDR2 YFSETQ. The CDR3 has 19 amino acids. V was clipped by 3 bases and J by 2 bases; unmatched bases: 10. For the CDR3, the DNA is TGCGCCAGCAGCTCCGGACTAGCGGGAGGCCCTAACCCCTACAATGAGCAGTTCTTC. Translated, it gives CASSSGLAGGPNPYNEQFF.

This clonotype has just a few counts. The chain recombines TRBV7-2 with TRBJ1-6, with TRBD1 as a possible D gene (5 bases). The germline V and J ends were trimmed by 1 base and 9 bases, with 10 bases remaining between them. Germline V gene sequence: CDR1 SGHTA, CDR2 FQGNSA. CDR3 length: 14 residues. The CDR3 nucleotides are TGTGCCAGCAGCTTAGTGGGGGATTCTTCACCCCTCCACTTT. Amino acids: CASSLVGDSSPLHF.

At least ten counts were recorded for this clonotype. V is TRBV12-3 or TRBV12-4 and J is TRBJ2-7; 8 bases map to TRBD1. V lost 4 bases, J lost 6 bases, and 2 bases stayed unmatched. This CDR3 has 12 amino acids. As DNA, the CDR3 is TGTGCCAGCAGTTCACAGGGGGTCGAGCAGTACTTC. It is translated as CASSSQGVEQYF.

V usage is TRBV12-3 or TRBV12-4 and J usage is TRBJ1-1, with D uncertain. This CDR3 region has 13 residues. Trimming cost V 5 bases and J 5 bases, with 12 bases left between them. CDR3 loop: CASSLLRATEAFF. The CDR3 DNA follows: TGTGCCAGCAGTCTTCTAAGAGCGACTGAAGCTTTCTTT.

There are many counts of this clonotype. The chain has TRBV9 and TRBJ1-6; D is ambiguous. Germline values: CDR1 SGDLS, CDR2 YYNGEE. Deletions cut 0 bases from V and 6 bases from J, with 7 bases between. This CDR3 spans 14 amino acids. The CDR3 DNA reads as TGTGCCAGCAGCGTAGGAGGCGCTAATTCACCCCTCCACTTT. It encodes CASSVGGANSPLHF.

The chain has TRBV5-1 and TRBJ2-3; D might be TRBD2 (5 bases). The CDR3 loop spans 17 amino acids. V lost 2 bases and J lost 0, with 16 bases in between. Per the germline V gene, CDR1 is SGHRS and CDR2 is YFSETQ. CDR3 nucleotide sequence: TGCGCCAGCAGCTTAGGATCGCTAGCACAGAGCACAGATACGCAGTATTTT. Translating gives CASSLGSLAQSTDTQYF.

The rearrangement links TRBV6-1 to TRBJ2-2; tentatively, D is TRBD1 (6 bases). Germline loops: CDR1 MNHNS, CDR2 SASEGT. The CDR3 contains 15 residues. V was pared by 7 bases and J by 5 bases, with 17 bases between. The CDR3 sequence: CASTPWQGWTGELFF. CDR3 sequence (DNA): TGTGCCAGCACGCCTTGGCAGGGGTGGACCGGGGAGCTGTTTTTT.

In its sample, this clonotype was seen a few times. This chain connects TRBV7-9 to TRBJ2-1; 7 nucleotides agree with TRBD2. J gave up 7 bases and V 5 bases, and 11 bases lay outside the gene matches. Germline CDR1 SEHNR, CDR2 FQNEAQ (reference sequence). This CDR3 spans 15 amino acids. CDR3 in amino acids: CASSIRDYLGNEQFF. The CDR3 DNA follows: TGTGCCAGCAGCATCCGGGACTATTTGGGAAATGAGCAGTTCTTC.

The chain is built from TRBV6-6 and TRBJ1-2, with TRBD1 as a possible D gene (6 bases). CDR1 MNHNY and CDR2 SVGAGI come from the germline V gene (reference sequence). The CDR3 contains 13 residues. V was trimmed by 6 bases and J by 3 bases, leaving 11 bases between them. DNA for the CDR3: TGTGCCAGCAGGTCAGGGGACGACTATGGCTACACCTTC. This translates into CASRSGDDYGYTF.

The table lists this clonotype with a few counts. CDR3 nucleotides: TGTGCCAGCAGTTTTGAGACCCTACACAATGAGCAGTTCTTC. Translating gives CASSFETLHNEQFF. J is TRBJ2-1 and V is TRBV7-9; D is unclear. The length of the CDR3 is 14 residues. Germline lookup yields CDR1 SEHNR and CDR2 FQNEAQ (reference sequence). V shed 6 bases and J shed 5 bases, with 14 bases lying between them.

Only a few counts were recorded for this clonotype. The genes are TRBV18 and TRBJ2-7; maybe TRBD2 (5 bases). With 1 base removed from V and 5 bases from J, the gap between germline ends came to 9 bases. This CDR3 has 13 residues. CDR1 is KGHSH, CDR2 LQKENI, per germline. The CDR3 region is CASSPQPGNEQYF. The CDR3 bases are TGTGCCAGCTCACCACAACCGGGGAACGAGCAGTACTTC.

This clonotype was counted between two and nine times. This chain connects TRBV4-3 to TRBJ1-5; TRBD1 aligns across 8 bases. With 4 bases clipped from V and 6 bases from J, the junction kept 5 bases outside the gene matches. The CDR3 contains 14 residues. Per germline, CDR1 LGHNA and CDR2 YSLEER. The CDR3, as DNA: TGCGCCAGCAGCCCAGGACAGGGTGCTCAGCCCCAGCATTTT. Its translation: CASSPGQGAQPQHF.

There are many counts of this clonotype. V usage is TRBV7-2 and J usage is TRBJ1-2; D call uncertain. Germline lookup yields CDR1 SGHTA and CDR2 FQGNSA. Trimming took 4 bases from V and 5 from J, leaving 8 bases between them. The CDR3 is 12 residues long. CDR3 bases: TGTGCCAGCAGCTCTGGACCTTATGGCTACACCTTC. This translates into CASSSGPYGYTF.

This chain connects TRBV29-1 to TRBJ2-1; 9 bases align to TRBD2. Germline V gene sequence: CDR1 SQVTM, CDR2 ANQGSEA. Germline trimming cut 4 bases from V and 8 bases from J; bases unmatched to any gene: 6. The CDR3 is 13 residues long. The CDR3 region is CSVGRGGLYEQFF. As DNA, the CDR3 is TGCAGCGTTGGGCGGGGGGGCTTGTATGAGCAGTTCTTC.

This chain links TRBV5-6 with TRBJ2-7; D is perhaps TRBD1 or TRBD2 (5 bases each). Deletions cut 1 base from V and 3 bases from J, with 17 bases between. Germline CDR1 and CDR2: SGHDT and YYEEEE. The CDR3 totals 16 residues. This chain's CDR3 is CASSLQWGFDNYEQYF. CDR3 sequence (DNA): TGTGCCAGCAGCTTGCAGTGGGGGTTTGACAACTACGAGCAGTACTTC. The full variable domain, rest sourced from reference TRBV5-6 and TRBJ2-7, is DAGVTQSPTHLIKTRGQQVTLRCSPKSGHDTVSWYQQALGQGPQFIFQYYEEEERQRGNFPDRFSGHQFPNYSSELNVNALLLGDSALYLCASSLQWGFDNYEQYFGPGTRLTVT.

This clonotype was observed many times. The V gene is TRBV5-1, the J gene TRBJ2-2; D is unclear. V was pared by 2 bases and J by 0 bases, with 8 bases between. This CDR3 is built from 15 residues. Germline CDR1 is SGHRS and CDR2 is YFSETQ. In DNA form, the CDR3 reads TGCGCCAGCAGCTTCCGGGTATCGAACACCGGGGAGCTGTTTTTT. Translated, it gives CASSFRVSNTGELFF.

Only a few counts were recorded for this clonotype. This chain links TRBV5-5 with TRBJ2-1, with a weak D call TRBD1 (5 bases). The germline gives CDR1 SGHKS, CDR2 YYEKEE (reference sequence). The V end was cut by 2 bases, the J end by 3 bases, with 12 bases between. The CDR3 extends over 15 amino acids. CDR3 DNA sequence: TGTGCCAGCAGCTTAGCGCAGGGCGTCTACAATGAGCAGTTCTTC. Its translation is CASSLAQGVYNEQFF.

CDR3 region: CASSPYRGTYGYTF. The CDR3 DNA follows: TGCGCCAGCAGCCCCTACAGGGGAACCTATGGCTACACCTTC. This chain links TRBV4-1 with TRBJ1-2; 7 bases are shared with TRBD1. This CDR3 is built from 14 residues. J gave up 4 bases and V 4 bases, and 6 bases lay outside the gene matches. The germline CDR1 and CDR2 sequences are MGHRA and YSYEKL.

This clonotype was counted only a few times. The chain recombines TRBV12-3 or TRBV12-4 with TRBJ2-7, with unresolved D. V was shortened by 2 bases and J by 2 bases, with 7 bases between the two germline ends. This CDR3 comprises 13 residues. In DNA form, the CDR3 reads TGTGCCAGCAGTTTAAGGGCAGCCTACGAGCAGTACTTC. This codes for CASSLRAAYEQYF.

This chain joins TRBV4-2 and TRBJ2-5; a weak D match, TRBD2 (7 bases). This CDR3 spans 14 amino acids. V was cut by 1 base and J by 5 bases, with 11 bases left in between. Germline lookup yields CDR1 LGHNA and CDR2 YNFKEQ. CDR3: CASSQVGGVETQYF. DNA for the CDR3: TGTGCCAGCAGCCAAGTAGGGGGGGTGGAGACCCAGTACTTC.

This clonotype has a handful of counts. The J gene is TRBJ2-5, the V gene TRBV5-1; 7 bases map to TRBD1. J gave up 5 bases and V 0 bases, and 1 base lay outside the gene matches. The germline gives CDR1 SGHRS, CDR2 YFSETQ. The CDR3 totals 13 residues. CDR3 nucleotides: TGCGCCAGCAGCTTGGAGGGGGCGGAGACCCAGTACTTC. Protein: CASSLEGAETQYF. Looking up the rest from reference TRBV5-1 and TRBJ2-5 gives the full variable domain: KAGVTQTPRYLIKTRGQQVTLSCSPISGHRSVSWYQQTPGQGLQFLFEYFSETQRNKGNFPGRFSGRQFSNSRSEMNVSTLELGDSALYLCASSLEGAETQYFGPGTRLLVL.

The chain couples TRBV4-1 to TRBJ2-7; D possibly corresponds to TRBD1 (6 bases). The CDR3 has 15 amino acids. The V gene lost 3 bases and the J gene lost 3 bases, with 15 bases spanning the gap. The germline V gene encodes CDR1 MGHRA and CDR2 YSYEKL. The CDR3 reads CASSQGRDTIYEQYF. CDR3 sequence (DNA): TGCGCCAGCAGCCAGGGCCGGGACACCATCTACGAGCAGTACTTC.

V and J are TRBV3-1 and TRBJ2-2; no clear D gene. The CDR3 loop spans 14 amino acids. V was trimmed by 5 bases and J by 6 bases, leaving 13 bases between them. Germline CDR1 is LGHDT and CDR2 is YNNKEL (reference sequence). Written as DNA, the CDR3 is TGTGCCAGCAGCTCCAGGACGGCCCCCGGGGAGCTGTTTTTT. Translated: CASSSRTAPGELFF.

This clonotype was counted a few times. The V and J genes are TRBV4-3 and TRBJ2-1, with 9 bases identical to TRBD1. CDR1 is LGHNA, CDR2 YSLEER, per germline. There are 15 residues in the CDR3. The trim removed 1 base at V and 4 bases at J, leaving 2 bases unmatched. CDR3 region: CASSQGQGGYNEQFF. CDR3 bases: TGCGCCAGCAGCCAAGGACAGGGGGGATACAATGAGCAGTTCTTC.

This clonotype was seen at least ten times. This sequence joins TRBV5-1 and TRBJ2-5; D gene ambiguous. In germline, CDR1 is SGHRS, CDR2 YFSETQ. V dropped 0 bases and J dropped 10 bases, with 13 bases sitting between them. The CDR3 sequence is 13 residues long. As DNA, the CDR3 is TGCGCCAGCAGCTTGGAAGGCAGCGCAAACCAGTACTTC. The encoded protein is CASSLEGSANQYF.

J is TRBJ1-4 and V is TRBV20-1, with 9 bases matching TRBD1. There are 15 residues in the CDR3. Germline loops: CDR1 DFQATT, CDR2 SNEGSKA (reference sequence). V shed 0 bases and J 4 bases; nucleotides not matched to a gene: 3. In nucleotides, the CDR3 is TGCAGTGCTAGAGACGGACAGGGGAATAATGAAAAACTGTTTTTT. Translated, it gives CSARDGQGNNEKLFF.

This clonotype was counted between two and nine times. The chain is built from TRBV3-1 and TRBJ2-5, with 12 bases fitting TRBD2. Trimming removed 5 bases from V and 2 bases from J; junction bases left unmatched: 12. The germline V gene encodes CDR1 LGHDT and CDR2 YNNKEL (reference sequence). This CDR3 spans 18 amino acids. This CDR3 is CASSEPRGLAGGQETQYF. The DNA for the CDR3 is TGTGCCAGCAGCGAACCACGGGGGCTAGCGGGAGGGCAAGAGACCCAGTACTTC.

Only a few counts were recorded for this clonotype. The genes are TRBV11-2 and TRBJ2-2, with D possibly being TRBD2 (5 bases). The CDR3 runs 14 residues. CDR1 is SGHAT, CDR2 FQNNGV, per germline. V shed 6 bases and J shed 2 bases, with 10 bases lying between them. Written as DNA, the CDR3 is TGTGCCAGCAGTACTAGTAGCAACACCGGGGAGCTGTTTTTT. Its translation is CASSTSSNTGELFF.

This clonotype occurred a few times. The rearrangement uses TRBV12-3 or TRBV12-4 and TRBJ2-7, with 9 bases aligning to TRBD2. This CDR3 spans 14 amino acids. V gave up 9 bases and J gave up 1 base; unmatched junction bases: 7. In DNA form, the CDR3 reads TGTGCCAGTTTACCAGCGGGGGGATCCTACGAGCAGTACTTC. It codes for CASLPAGGSYEQYF.

This clonotype has just a few counts. The CDR3 is CASRSQGGTEAFF. The CDR3 DNA sequence: TGTGCCAGCAGATCGCAGGGGGGCACTGAAGCTTTCTTT. The V call is TRBV4-2, the J call TRBJ1-1; 7 bases align to TRBD1. The CDR3 totals 13 residues. V was pared by 6 bases and J by 4 bases, with 5 bases of the junction left unmatched. Per the germline V gene, CDR1 is LGHNA and CDR2 is YNFKEQ.

The rearrangement links TRBV6-2 or TRBV6-3 to TRBJ2-5; 9 bases are a match to TRBD2. The CDR3 has 13 amino acids. Germline lookup yields CDR1 MNHEY and CDR2 SVGEGT. V dropped 6 bases and J dropped 5; count of bases not matched to a gene: 4. CDR3: CASRLAGTETQYF. The CDR3 DNA is TGTGCCAGCAGACTAGCGGGCACGGAGACCCAGTACTTC.

V gene TRBV20-1 combines with J gene TRBJ1-5; possibly TRBD1 for D (6 bases). The germline V gene has CDR1 DFQATT and CDR2 SNEGSKA (reference sequence). V was clipped by 1 base and J by 1 base, with 8 bases between them. The CDR3 totals 14 residues. As DNA, the CDR3 is TGCAGTGCTAGAGCGGGGGCCAGCAATCAGCCCCAGCATTTT. It codes for CSARAGASNQPQHF.